This TCR beta chain came from a study of neoadjuvant anti-PD-1 for oral cavity cancer. General study points: Higher pretreatment blood Treg/Th17 ratios correlated with higher pretreatment blood and lower post-treatment tumor TCRbeta clonality. Larger post-treatment preexisting tumor clones tracked with greater tumor shrinkage.

This clone was found a few times. The antigen is unknown. Time point reported: after neoadjuvant nivolumab, at surgical resection. Two replicates per tumor sample, mostly from roughly 4.9 ug of genomic DNA. TCRdb keeps only in-frame clones here, not all; method: immunoSEQ multiplex PCR. The sample has about 15,000 clones; around 40% are singletons. The receptor comes from a person aged 40-85 years with oral cavity squamous cell carcinoma. The specimen was tumor tissue, collected after nivolumab (anti-PD-1) treatment.

This chain's CDR3 is CASSLRERSYEQYF. The CDR3 bases are TGCGCCAGCAGCTTGAGAGAAAGGTCCTACGAGCAGTACTTC. The chain has TRBV5-1 and TRBJ2-7; no reliable D call. Germline CDR1 and CDR2: SGHRS and YFSETQ. The CDR3 contains 14 residues. V dropped 1 base and J dropped 1 base, with 9 bases sitting between them.